This T cell receptor beta chain was documented in a study of molecular identifiers for immune sequencing clone quantification. Of note for this clonotype: No antigen is known for it.

Study findings and constraints: Amid more than 800,000 naive cells, spiked Jurkat TCR RNA from one cell was reportedly still detectable.

Via MiXCR, TCRdb re-called the PCR reads, giving one row per CDR3 protein. The sample records some 88,000 distinct CDR3 sequences, around 20% being singletons. Sequencing libraries of naive CD8 cells derived from around 20,000 to 990,000 sorted cells with 10%, 30% or 50% RNA. Per the germline V gene, CDR1 is SEHNR and CDR2 is FQNEAQ (reference sequence). The CDR3 is 13 residues long. The V end was cut by 0 bases, the J end by 8 bases, with 8 bases between. Sequenced: naive CD8+ T cells from blood, with Jurkat cell RNA spiked in. Stated subset: FACS-sorted CD8+CD4-CCR7+CD45RA+ naive T cells. The clonotype originates from a human donor in good health. Some libraries in this study had Jurkat cell RNA spiked in. J is TRBJ2-1 and V is TRBV7-9, with D unclear. The CDR3 DNA reads as TGTGCCAGCAGCTTAGCAACTTGGGATGAGCAGTTCTTC. Translated, it gives CASSLATWDEQFF.